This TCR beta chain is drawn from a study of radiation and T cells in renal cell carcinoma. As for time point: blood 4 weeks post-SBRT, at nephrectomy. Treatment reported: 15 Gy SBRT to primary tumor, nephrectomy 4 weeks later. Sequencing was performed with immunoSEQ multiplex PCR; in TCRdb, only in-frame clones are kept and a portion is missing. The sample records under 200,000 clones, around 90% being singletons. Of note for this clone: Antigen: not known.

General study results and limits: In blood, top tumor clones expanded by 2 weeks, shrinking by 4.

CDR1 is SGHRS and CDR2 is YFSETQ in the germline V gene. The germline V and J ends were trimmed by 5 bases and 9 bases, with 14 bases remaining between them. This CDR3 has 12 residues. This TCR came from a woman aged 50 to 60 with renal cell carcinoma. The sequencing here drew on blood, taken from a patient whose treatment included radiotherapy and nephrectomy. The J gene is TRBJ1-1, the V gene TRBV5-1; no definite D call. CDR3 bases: TGCGCCAGCAGTCTCGGAGGAGAAAAAGCTTTCTTT. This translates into CASSLGGEKAFF.